What follows is one T cell receptor beta chain and its context. What it binds is not known. This CDR3 contains 12 residues. Trimming took 2 bases from V and 7 from J, leaving 9 bases between them. CDR1 and CDR2 from the germline V gene are KGHSH and LQKENI. A multiplex PCR was run with 60 Vbeta primers and 13 Jbeta primers. The repertoire was sequenced with immunoSEQ multiplex PCR; TCRdb's copy has only in-frame clones and lacks some. Of roughly 120,000 clones in the sample, about 76% are singletons; the top ten hold roughly 31%. This record comes from a study of cytomegalovirus exposure and HLA in healthy donors. Study information: Of fewer than 450 genotyped donors, about 80% clustered with self-reported Caucasian donors.

Overall study results and limits: A prior analysis recorded that most TCR beta V segments were productive about 87% or about 30% of the time.

This receptor was taken from a man aged 55 to 69 in good health and CMV-seropositive. V usage is TRBV18 and J usage is TRBJ2-7; D not resolved. Sequencing used PBMCs. The DNA for the CDR3 is TGTGCCAGCTCACCAGGAGCGAGGGAGCAGTACTTC. Amino acid sequence: CASSPGAREQYF.